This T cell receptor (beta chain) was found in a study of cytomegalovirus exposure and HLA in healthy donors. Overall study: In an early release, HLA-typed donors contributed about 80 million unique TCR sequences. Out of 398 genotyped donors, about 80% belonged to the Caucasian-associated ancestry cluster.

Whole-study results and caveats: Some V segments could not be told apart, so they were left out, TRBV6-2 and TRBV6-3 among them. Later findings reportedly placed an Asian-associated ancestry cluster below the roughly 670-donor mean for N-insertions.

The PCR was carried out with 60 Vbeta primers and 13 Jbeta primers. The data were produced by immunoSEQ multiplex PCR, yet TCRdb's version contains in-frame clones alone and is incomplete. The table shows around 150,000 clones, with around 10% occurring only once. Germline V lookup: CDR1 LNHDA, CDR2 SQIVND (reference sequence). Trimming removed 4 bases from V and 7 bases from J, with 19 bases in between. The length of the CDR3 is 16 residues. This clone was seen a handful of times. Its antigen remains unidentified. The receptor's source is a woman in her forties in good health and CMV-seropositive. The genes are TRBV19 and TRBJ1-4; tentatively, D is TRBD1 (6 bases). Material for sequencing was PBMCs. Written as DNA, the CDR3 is TGTGCCAGTAGTACCTTCGGGCAGGGGACATCTGAAAAACTGTTTTTT. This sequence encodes CASSTFGQGTSEKLFF.